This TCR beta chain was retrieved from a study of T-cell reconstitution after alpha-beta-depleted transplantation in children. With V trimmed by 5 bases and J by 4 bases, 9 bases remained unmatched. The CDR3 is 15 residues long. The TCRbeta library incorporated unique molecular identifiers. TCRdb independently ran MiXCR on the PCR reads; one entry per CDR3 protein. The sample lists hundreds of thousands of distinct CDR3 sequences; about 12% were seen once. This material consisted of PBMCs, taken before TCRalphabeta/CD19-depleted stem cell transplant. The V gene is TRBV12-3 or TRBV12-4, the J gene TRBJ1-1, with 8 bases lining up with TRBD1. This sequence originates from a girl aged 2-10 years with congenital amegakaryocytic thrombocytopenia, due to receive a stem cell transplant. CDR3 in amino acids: CASSRQGRSSTEAFF. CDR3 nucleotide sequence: TGTGCCAGCAGTCGACAGGGGAGAAGTAGCACTGAAGCTTTCTTT.